These 8 T cell receptor beta chains came from one sample sequenced in a study of regulatory T cells in long-lasting Graves disease. Time point indicated: persistent/refractory GD, antithyroid drugs over 5 years with positive TRAb. RNA from PBMCs was the source of the TCR library. Building of the TCR beta libraries involved iRepertoire HTBI primers and Arm-PCR of CDR3 regions. TCRdb independently ran MiXCR on the multiplex PCR reads; one entry per CDR3 protein. The sample holds almost 350,000 distinct CDR3 sequences, around a fifth seen once. This sample comprised peripheral blood mononuclear cells (PBMCs), obtained when the disease was refractory, from a patient treated with antithyroid drugs. All receptors come from a female donor with Graves disease.

This clonotype occurred many times. The genes are TRBV2 and TRBJ2-3, with D uncertain. The CDR3 spans 12 residues. The V end was cut by 10 bases, the J end by 0 bases, with 8 bases between. The germline V gene has CDR1 SNHLY and CDR2 FYNNEI. This chain's CDR3 is CATTRSTDTQYF. The CDR3 DNA is TGTGCCACGACACGTAGCACAGATACGCAGTATTTT.

This clonotype appeared many times. The CDR3 is CASSLFSGGRHYGYTF. CDR3 nucleotide sequence: TGTGCCAGCAGTTTATTTTCGGGGGGCAGGCACTATGGCTACACCTTC. The chain uses TRBV27 and TRBJ1-2; D is perhaps TRBD1 (6 bases). V shed 1 base and J shed 3 bases, with 15 bases lying between them. Germline V lookup: CDR1 MNHEY, CDR2 SMNVEV (reference sequence). The CDR3 covers 16 residues.

The CDR3 nucleotides read TGTGCCAGCAGTGGGACAGGGGGCGGGAGAGAGACCCAGTACTTC. This gives the protein CASSGTGGGRETQYF. V usage is TRBV2 and J usage is TRBJ2-5; 11 bases fit TRBD1. Per the germline V gene, CDR1 is SNHLY and CDR2 is FYNNEI. Losses at the gene ends were 4 bases for V and 4 bases for J; bases not matched to a gene: 5. The CDR3 extends over 15 amino acids. Full variable domain (missing parts from reference TRBV2 and TRBJ2-5): EPEVTQTPSHQVTQMGQEVILRCVPISNHLYFYWYRQILGQKVEFLVSFYNNEISEKSEIFDDQFSVERPDGSNFTLKIRSTKLEDSAMYFCASSGTGGGRETQYFGPGTRLLVL.

This clonotype was detected only a few times. CDR3 protein: CASSGGLWNTEAFF. For the CDR3, the DNA is TGTGCCAGCTCGGGGGGTCTCTGGAACACTGAAGCTTTCTTT. This chain connects TRBV18 to TRBJ1-1; a weak D match, TRBD1 (5 bases). Germline CDR1 and CDR2: KGHSH and LQKENI. V was trimmed by 6 bases and J by 1 base, leaving 12 bases between them. The CDR3 consists of 14 residues.

This clonotype has ten or more counts. The chain employs TRBV30 and TRBJ1-4; maybe TRBD1 (6 bases). Germline V CDR1 and CDR2: GTSNPN, SVGIG (reference sequence). Trimming took 4 bases from V and 7 from J, leaving 16 bases between them. This CDR3 is built from 14 residues. The CDR3 region is CAWTGGREFEKLFF. DNA for the CDR3: TGTGCCTGGACCGGGGGGCGCGAGTTTGAAAAACTGTTTTTT.

This clonotype has just a few counts. V usage is TRBV7-2 and J usage is TRBJ1-3; D gene unclear. Deletions cut 2 bases from V and 6 bases from J, with 14 bases between. The CDR3 sequence is 15 residues long. Germline V gene sequence: CDR1 SGHTA, CDR2 FQGNSA. CDR3 sequence (DNA): TGTGCCAGCAGCTTAACGTCGGGCCGAAAAAACACCATATATTTT. Translated: CASSLTSGRKNTIYF.

The J gene is TRBJ1-3, the V gene TRBV5-4; D unresolved. The germline V gene has CDR1 SGHNT and CDR2 YYREEE (reference sequence). Trimming left V 2 bases short and J 0 bases short, with 9 bases between. The CDR3 is 15 amino acids. Here the CDR3 reads CASSFSWDSGNTIYF. DNA for the CDR3: TGTGCCAGCAGCTTTAGTTGGGACTCTGGAAACACCATATATTTT. The whole variable domain, remainder taken from reference TRBV5-4 and TRBJ1-3, is ETGVTQSPTHLIKTRGQQVTLRCSSQSGHNTVSWYQQALGQGPQFIFQYYREEENGRGNFPPRFSGLQFPNYSSELNVNALELDDSALYLCASSFSWDSGNTIYFGEGSWLTVV.

This sequence joins TRBV5-1 and TRBJ2-3, with a weak D call TRBD2 (5 bases). The CDR3 sequence is 15 residues long. Germline-derived CDR1 and CDR2 are SGHRS and YFSETQ. V shed 0 bases and J shed 2 bases, with 10 bases lying between them. In DNA form, the CDR3 reads TGCGCCAGCAGCTTGGCCGCGCGGGTCACAGATACGCAGTATTTT. It codes for CASSLAARVTDTQYF. The variable domain in full, completed from reference TRBV5-1 and TRBJ2-3, reads KAGVTQTPRYLIKTRGQQVTLSCSPISGHRSVSWYQQTPGQGLQFLFEYFSETQRNKGNFPGRFSGRQFSNSRSEMNVSTLELGDSALYLCASSLAARVTDTQYFGPGTRLTVL.